One sample yielded the 29 T cell receptor beta chains listed below, sequenced in a study of CD4+ T cells in melanoma. This table comes from immunoSEQ multiplex PCR, and its TCRdb copy is limited to in-frame clones, with some not included. The profile shows approximately 14,000 clones, roughly 84% of them singletons. Sequences were obtained from cells from a culture (not recorded whether cultured in vitro). Receptor source: a human donor with melanoma.

The J gene is TRBJ2-5, the V gene TRBV7-3; 8 bases map to TRBD1. Germline V gene lookup returns CDR1 SGHTA and CDR2 FQGTGA. This CDR3 has 15 residues. J lost 3 bases, V lost 2 bases, and 5 bases had no gene match. CDR3 in DNA: TGTGCCAGCAGCTTAGTAAGGACAGGGAAAGAGACCCAGTACTTC. Residues: CASSLVRTGKETQYF.

In its sample, this clone was seen a few times. V usage is TRBV18 and J usage is TRBJ2-7; D uncertain. Germline CDR1 reads KGHSH; CDR2 reads LQKENI. Trimming cost V 3 bases and J 3 bases, with 15 bases left between them. The CDR3 is 15 amino acids. The CDR3 loop is CASSPPGTPIYEQYF. In DNA form, the CDR3 reads TGTGCCAGCTCACCCCCGGGTACTCCAATCTACGAGCAGTACTTC.

The J gene is TRBJ1-5, the V gene TRBV30; D gene ambiguous. The germline V and J ends were trimmed by 1 base and 3 bases, with 16 bases remaining between them. Germline V gives CDR1 GTSNPN, CDR2 SVGIG (reference sequence). The CDR3 has 16 amino acids. The CDR3 is CAWSGRTGDFNQPQHF. CDR3 sequence (DNA): TGTGCCTGGAGTGGGAGGACCGGGGATTTCAATCAGCCCCAGCATTTT.

The chain joins TRBV5-1 to TRBJ1-1; D is undetermined. V was shortened by 0 bases and J by 1 base, with 7 bases between the two germline ends. Germline CDR1 is SGHRS and CDR2 is YFSETQ. This CDR3 has 14 residues. CDR3 nucleotide sequence: TGCGCCAGCAGCTTGGGACACGGGAACACTGAAGCTTTCTTT. Its protein product is CASSLGHGNTEAFF. Combining the CDR3 with reference TRBV5-1 and TRBJ1-1 gives the whole variable domain KAGVTQTPRYLIKTRGQQVTLSCSPISGHRSVSWYQQTPGQGLQFLFEYFSETQRNKGNFPGRFSGRQFSNSRSEMNVSTLELGDSALYLCASSLGHGNTEAFFGQGTRLTVV.

The chain carries TRBV5-6 and TRBJ1-2; D gene ambiguous. V gave up 4 bases and J gave up 8 bases, with 15 bases separating them. CDR1 is SGHDT and CDR2 is YYEEEE in the germline V gene. This CDR3 is built from 13 residues. The CDR3 reads CASSQNFLGGYTF. DNA for the CDR3: TGTGCCAGCAGCCAGAACTTTTTAGGAGGCTACACCTTC.

The chain joins TRBV6-1 to TRBJ2-2; 7 nucleotides match TRBD2. The CDR3 runs 15 residues. Trimming cost V 4 bases and J 3 bases; bases outside gene matches: 5. Germline V lookup: CDR1 MNHNS, CDR2 SASEGT. This CDR3 is CASSGAGGYTGELFF. The CDR3 region has the DNA TGTGCCAGCAGTGGCGCCGGGGGGTACACCGGGGAGCTGTTTTTT.

The V gene is TRBV21-1, the J gene TRBJ1-1. TRBV21-1 is flagged as a pseudogene. This CDR3 comprises 18 residues. CDR3 in amino acids: CASSKLTGARTLNTEAFF. The DNA for the CDR3 is TGTGCCAGCAGCAAATTAACGGGGGCGAGAACCCTGAACACTGAAGCTTTCTTT.

This clone was picked up a small number of times. The J gene is TRBJ1-2, the V gene TRBV5-1; D call uncertain. The CDR3 covers 12 residues. Germline assignment: CDR1 SGHRS and CDR2 YFSETQ. Trimming removed 0 bases at V and 8 bases at J, with 8 bases between. The CDR3 reads CASSLDADGYTF. Here the CDR3 DNA reads TGCGCCAGCAGCTTGGACGCGGACGGCTACACCTTC.

The J gene is TRBJ2-7, the V gene TRBV4-2; the match to TRBD2 covers 12 bases. V lost 4 bases and J lost 7; bases outside the gene matches: 11. Germline V gene sequence: CDR1 LGHNA, CDR2 YNFKEQ. The CDR3 loop spans 16 amino acids. The CDR3 spells CASSRSLAGGVAEQYF. CDR3 bases: TGTGCCAGCAGCCGGTCCCTAGCGGGGGGGGTTGCTGAGCAGTACTTC.

This rearrangement joins TRBV18 to TRBJ2-1, with D possibly TRBD2 on 6 matching bases. CDR1 is KGHSH and CDR2 is LQKENI in the germline V gene. V lost 6 bases, J lost 7 bases, and 16 bases lay in between. The length of the CDR3 is 14 residues. DNA for the CDR3: TGTGCCAGCTCGGGTCAGACTGGGGGGAATGAGCAGTTCTTC. Translating gives CASSGQTGGNEQFF.

The rearrangement links TRBV29-1 to TRBJ1-2; 8 positions agree with TRBD1. This CDR3 spans 11 amino acids. The ends lost 5 bases at V and 7 bases at J; junction bases unmatched: 3. In germline, CDR1 is SQVTM, CDR2 ANQGSEA. CDR3 in amino acids: CSVQGAAGYTF. The CDR3 DNA reads TGCAGCGTTCAGGGGGCCGCTGGCTACACCTTC. The entire variable domain, with the rest obtained from reference TRBV29-1 and TRBJ1-2, is as follows: SAVISQKPSRDICQRGTSLTIQCQVDSQVTMMFWYRQQPGQSLTLIATANQGSEATYESGFVIDKFPISRPNLTFSTLTVSNMSPEDSSIYLCSVQGAAGYTFGSGTRLTVV.

This chain connects TRBV6-1 to TRBJ2-3; D remains ambiguous. Germline CDR1 and CDR2: MNHNS and SASEGT. V was cut by 4 bases and J by 0 bases, with 8 bases left in between. The CDR3 length is 14 residues. The CDR3 protein is CASSVTTSTDTQYF. The CDR3 DNA follows: TGTGCCAGCAGTGTTACGACTAGCACAGATACGCAGTATTTT.

V is TRBV6-1 and J is TRBJ2-5; 11 bases line up with TRBD2. V shed 1 base and J 5 bases; nucleotides not matched to a gene: 9. Per the germline V gene, CDR1 is MNHNS and CDR2 is SASEGT. The CDR3 has 17 residues. CDR3 residues: CASSEGVLAGGRETQYF. In nucleotides, the CDR3 is TGTGCCAGCAGTGAAGGGGTGCTAGCGGGGGGCCGGGAGACCCAGTACTTC.

The count of this clone is one. J is TRBJ2-7 and V is TRBV2; a possible D gene is TRBD2 (5 bases). Germline CDR1 SNHLY, CDR2 FYNNEI. The CDR3 covers 14 residues. Trimming took 2 bases from V and 1 from J, leaving 9 bases between them. This CDR3 reads CASSERSGSYEQYF. CDR3 nucleotides: TGTGCCAGCAGTGAAAGGAGCGGTTCCTACGAGCAGTACTTC. Combining the CDR3 with reference TRBV2 and TRBJ2-7 gives the whole variable domain EPEVTQTPSHQVTQMGQEVILRCVPISNHLYFYWYRQILGQKVEFLVSFYNNEISEKSEIFDDQFSVERPDGSNFTLKIRSTKLEDSAMYFCASSERSGSYEQYFGPGTRLTVT.

This chain links TRBV19 with TRBJ1-2; a weak D match, TRBD1 (5 bases). V dropped 7 bases and J dropped 3 bases, with 18 bases sitting between them. This CDR3 is 15 amino acids long. The germline CDR1 and CDR2 sequences are LNHDA and SQIVND (reference sequence). For the CDR3, the DNA is TGTGCCAGTATCCTAGACAGCCAGAGTCACTATGGCTACACCTTC. Encoded protein: CASILDSQSHYGYTF.

The genes are TRBV5-1 and TRBJ1-1, with 11 nucleotides matching TRBD1. The CDR3 has 15 residues. The germline CDR1 and CDR2 sequences are SGHRS and YFSETQ. The junction had 6 bases not matched to a gene; V was cut back by 4 bases and J by 4 bases. The CDR3 spells CASSLTGTGGTEAFF. Written as DNA, the CDR3 is TGCGCCAGCAGCCTGACCGGGACAGGGGGCACTGAAGCTTTCTTT. The whole variable domain, remainder taken from reference TRBV5-1 and TRBJ1-1, is KAGVTQTPRYLIKTRGQQVTLSCSPISGHRSVSWYQQTPGQGLQFLFEYFSETQRNKGNFPGRFSGRQFSNSRSEMNVSTLELGDSALYLCASSLTGTGGTEAFFGQGTRLTVV.

The chain combines TRBV28 with TRBJ1-4; maybe TRBD1 (5 bases). CDR1 is MDHEN, CDR2 SYDVKM, per germline. The germline V and J ends were trimmed by 3 bases and 4 bases, with 9 bases remaining between them. The CDR3 loop spans 14 amino acids. In DNA, the CDR3 is TGTGCCAGCAGTTTCGGGGGGTTTAATGAAAAACTGTTTTTT. Translating it yields CASSFGGFNEKLFF. The full variable domain, in which reference TRBV28 and TRBJ1-4 provide the parts outside the CDR3, is DVKVTQSSRYLVKRTGEKVFLECVQDMDHENMFWYRQDPGLGLRLIYFSYDVKMKEKGDIPEGYSVSREKKERFSLILESASTNQTSMYLCASSFGGFNEKLFFGSGTQLSVL.

This chain links TRBV28 with TRBJ1-2, with a weak D call TRBD1 (6 bases). The V gene lost 5 bases and the J gene lost 1 base, with 14 bases spanning the gap. Germline CDR1 and CDR2: MDHEN and SYDVKM. This CDR3 has 15 amino acids. CDR3 in amino acids: CASSPSKGGNYGYTF. DNA of the CDR3: TGTGCCAGCAGTCCTAGTAAAGGGGGTAACTATGGCTACACCTTC.

The rearrangement joins TRBV4-1 to TRBJ2-2, with D possibly being TRBD2 (5 bases). V lost 4 bases to trimming and J lost 6 bases, with 18 bases between them. Germline CDR1 reads MGHRA; CDR2 reads YSYEKL. The CDR3 is 16 amino acids. The CDR3 reads CASSPHGVTDAGELFF. The CDR3 region has the DNA TGCGCCAGCAGCCCCCACGGGGTAACAGACGCCGGGGAGCTGTTTTTT.

The rearrangement joins TRBV5-4 to TRBJ2-5; D might be TRBD1 or TRBD2, each matching 5 bases. The CDR3 runs 13 residues. The V end was cut by 2 bases, the J end by 4 bases, with 9 bases between. Germline values: CDR1 SGHNT, CDR2 YYREEE (reference sequence). This chain's CDR3 is CASSFPGTETQYF. The CDR3 region has the DNA TGTGCCAGCAGCTTCCCAGGGACAGAGACCCAGTACTTC.

This clone was found a few times. The chain joins TRBV19 to TRBJ1-5; the match to TRBD1 covers 7 bases. CDR1 LNHDA and CDR2 SQIVND come from the germline V gene (reference sequence). The CDR3 is 15 amino acids. Trimming cost V 4 bases and J 6 bases; bases outside gene matches: 9. As DNA, the CDR3 is TGTGCCAGTAGTACCGATAACAGGGGCGGTCAGCCCCAGCATTTT. It specifies CASSTDNRGGQPQHF.

This clone was counted only a few times. The chain carries TRBV18 and TRBJ1-4; D gene ambiguous. This CDR3 is 14 amino acids long. The germline CDR1 and CDR2 sequences are KGHSH and LQKENI. V was clipped by 3 bases and J by 3 bases, with 8 bases between them. DNA for the CDR3: TGTGCCAGCTCACCGACAATGGCTAATGAAAAACTGTTTTTT. Amino acids: CASSPTMANEKLFF.

This sequence joins TRBV11-3 and TRBJ2-5, with a possible D match to TRBD1 (5 bases). CDR1 SGHNT and CDR2 YENEEA come from the germline V gene. CDR3 size: 13 residues. The germline V and J ends were trimmed by 2 bases and 5 bases, with 9 bases remaining between them. In DNA form, the CDR3 reads TGTGCCAGCAGCTTATTAAGGGGTGAGACCCAGTACTTC. The encoded protein is CASSLLRGETQYF.

There are a few counts of this clone. This chain connects TRBV6-5 to TRBJ2-4; D perhaps matches TRBD2 (5 bases). Germline V CDR1 and CDR2: MNHEY, SVGAGI. CDR3 length equals 13 residues. The V end lost 5 bases, the J end lost 3 bases, and 8 bases lay between the germline ends. CDR3: CASSGLVKNIQYF. The CDR3 DNA is TGTGCCAGCAGTGGACTGGTCAAAAACATTCAGTACTTC.

This chain joins TRBV7-8 and TRBJ2-7; possible D gene TRBD2, 5 bases. This CDR3 comprises 14 residues. Germline values: CDR1 SGHVS, CDR2 FQNEAQ. With 1 base removed from V and 5 bases from J, the gap between germline ends came to 12 bases. The CDR3: CASSLGSRGDEQYF. CDR3 DNA: TGTGCCAGCAGCTTAGGATCTCGGGGAGACGAGCAGTACTTC.

CDR3 region: CASSLAGTGEQYF. As DNA, the CDR3 is TGCGCCAGCAGCTTGGCCGGTACTGGCGAGCAGTACTTC. The V and J genes are TRBV5-1 and TRBJ2-7; unclear D gene. CDR3 length: 13 amino acids. CDR1 is SGHRS, CDR2 YFSETQ, per germline. V was pared by 0 bases and J by 6 bases, with 10 bases between. The variable domain in full, completed from reference TRBV5-1 and TRBJ2-7, reads KAGVTQTPRYLIKTRGQQVTLSCSPISGHRSVSWYQQTPGQGLQFLFEYFSETQRNKGNFPGRFSGRQFSNSRSEMNVSTLELGDSALYLCASSLAGTGEQYFGPGTRLTVT.

This chain joins TRBV29-1 and TRBJ2-1; D remains unclear. The CDR3 covers 13 residues. V shed 5 bases and J shed 5 bases, with 13 bases lying between them. Germline V gene sequence: CDR1 SQVTM, CDR2 ANQGSEA. The CDR3 is CSVNAQYDNEQFF. In DNA, the CDR3 is TGCAGCGTTAACGCTCAGTACGACAATGAGCAGTTCTTC.

V gene TRBV15 combines with J gene TRBJ1-2; 9 bases are shared with TRBD1. In germline, CDR1 is LNHNV, CDR2 YYDKDF (reference sequence). The CDR3 is made up of 17 amino acids. The J segment lost 2 bases and the V segment lost 1 base, leaving 8 bases of the junction unmatched. Here the CDR3 reads CATSRGRDRDFNYGYTF. As DNA, the CDR3 is TGTGCCACCAGCAGAGGCCGGGACAGGGATTTCAACTATGGCTACACCTTC.

The chain recombines TRBV5-1 with TRBJ1-4, with D possibly TRBD1 on 6 matching bases. The CDR3 runs to 14 residues. Germline lookup yields CDR1 SGHRS and CDR2 YFSETQ. Trimming took 0 bases from V and 5 from J, leaving 8 bases between them. The CDR3 sequence: CASSLGRGNEKLFF. The CDR3 bases are TGCGCCAGCAGCTTGGGTAGGGGGAATGAAAAACTGTTTTTT.